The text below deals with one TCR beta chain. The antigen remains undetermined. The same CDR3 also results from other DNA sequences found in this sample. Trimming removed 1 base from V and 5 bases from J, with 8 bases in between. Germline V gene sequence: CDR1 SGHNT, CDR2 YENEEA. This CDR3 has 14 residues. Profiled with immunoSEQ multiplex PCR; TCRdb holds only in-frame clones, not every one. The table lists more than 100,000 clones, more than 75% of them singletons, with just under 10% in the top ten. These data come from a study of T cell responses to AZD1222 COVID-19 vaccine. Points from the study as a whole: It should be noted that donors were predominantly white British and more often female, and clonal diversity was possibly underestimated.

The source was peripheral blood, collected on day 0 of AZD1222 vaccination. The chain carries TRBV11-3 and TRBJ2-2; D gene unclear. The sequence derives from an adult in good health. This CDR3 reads CASSLGGETGELFF. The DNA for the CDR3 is TGTGCCAGCAGCTTAGGAGGAGAGACCGGGGAGCTGTTTTTT.